Shown below are 18 T cell receptor beta chains from a single sample sequenced in a study of metastatic and nonmetastatic thyroid tumors. Thyroid surgery was preceded by no treatment in any patient. MiXCR re-clonotyped the PCR reads for TCRdb. The sample holds 25,000 to 30,000 clones, over 20% seen once. Material: blood. Receptors originate from a female donor with papillary thyroid cancer or a benign thyroid nodule (not recorded which). Some clones in this sample may be carry-over from other donors' samples.

Many counts were recorded for this clone. This rearrangement joins TRBV6-2 or TRBV6-3 to TRBJ2-1, with 9 bases fitting TRBD2. Germline assignment: CDR1 MNHEY and CDR2 SVGEGT. The CDR3 covers 17 residues. V lost 4 bases to trimming and J lost 6 bases; unmatched junction nucleotides: 13. This chain's CDR3 is CASSWGLSGRTGNEQFF. CDR3 coding DNA: TGTGCCAGCAGTTGGGGTCTAAGCGGGAGGACAGGCAATGAGCAGTTCTTC.

The J gene is TRBJ1-2, the V gene TRBV20-1; 8 bases line up with TRBD1. The ends lost 6 bases at V and 4 bases at J; junction bases unmatched: 16. The CDR3 is made up of 16 amino acids. Germline lookup yields CDR1 DFQATT and CDR2 SNEGSKA (reference sequence). The CDR3 loop reads CSADKSTGTGRYGYTF. CDR3 in DNA: TGCAGTGCAGATAAGAGCACCGGGACAGGACGCTATGGCTACACCTTC.

This clone was detected many times. Its ends do not fully match the called genes, so a read error is possible. Other DNA sequences in this sample translate to the same CDR3. V is TRBV6-1 and J is TRBJ2-7, with unresolved D. The CDR3 has 15 residues. CDR1 is MNHNS, CDR2 SASEGT, per germline. The CDR3 region has the DNA TGCGCCAGCAGTTCTCCCACTCTCAGCTCCTACGAGCAGTACTTC. It encodes CASSSPTLSSYEQYF.

The chain combines TRBV7-2 with TRBJ2-7, with D perhaps matching TRBD1 (5 bases). Germline-derived CDR1 and CDR2 are SGHTA and FQGNSA. This CDR3 is built from 15 residues. V lost 0 bases and J 6 bases, leaving 15 bases between the germline ends. DNA for the CDR3: TGTGCCAGCAGCTTAGCCCCCGGGTCAGGGCGCGAGCAGTACTTC. Translated, it gives CASSLAPGSGREQYF.

The sample holds many counts of this clone. The chain couples TRBV20-1 to TRBJ1-4, with D perhaps matching TRBD1 (5 bases). The ends were cut back, 6 bases at V and 8 bases at J, with 22 bases in the middle. Germline V CDR1 and CDR2: DFQATT, SNEGSKA (reference sequence). CDR3 length: 15 residues. CDR3 sequence reads: CSAPKWTGGGEKLFF. Here the CDR3 DNA reads TGCAGTGCACCGAAATGGACGGGGGGAGGGGAAAAACTGTTTTTT.

The genes are TRBV4-3 and TRBJ2-6; 7 bases map to TRBD1. The V gene's germline CDR1 is LGHNA and CDR2 YSLEER. The CDR3 length is 17 residues. V shed 0 bases, J shed 0 bases, and the junction held 2 bases outside the gene matches. CDR3 sequence: CASSQEDRVSGANVLTF. The DNA of the CDR3 is TGCGCCAGCAGCCAAGAAGACAGGGTCTCTGGGGCCAACGTCCTGACTTTC.

The sample holds a few counts of this clone. The chain joins TRBV6-1 to TRBJ2-3; D uncertain. The germline V gene encodes CDR1 MNHNS and CDR2 SASEGT. The CDR3 consists of 16 residues. V lost 2 bases, J lost 3 bases, and 15 bases lay in between. CDR3 residues: CASSENPSGWTDTQYF. The CDR3 DNA follows: TGTGCCAGCAGTGAAAACCCCTCGGGTTGGACAGATACGCAGTATTTT.

V usage is TRBV2 and J usage is TRBJ1-5, with D unresolved. Trimming took off 7 bases at V and 5 bases at J, with 18 bases between the two ends. Germline CDR1 is SNHLY and CDR2 is FYNNEI. This CDR3 region has 15 residues. The CDR3: CASKRISVGDQPQHF. The CDR3 coding sequence is TGTGCCAGCAAAAGGATAAGCGTTGGGGATCAGCCCCAGCATTTT.

With respect to this clone: A much larger clone sits a single nucleotide away, making a read error possible. The chain joins TRBV5-4 to TRBJ2-5, with TRBD1 matching over 7 bases. The CDR3 is 14 amino acids. The junction had 5 bases not matched to a gene; V was cut back by 2 bases and J by 4 bases. CDR1 is SGHNT and CDR2 is YYREEE in the germline V gene (reference sequence). The CDR3 DNA reads TGTGCCAGCAGCTTCCGGGACAGCGGAGAGACCCAGTACTTC. Its protein product is CASSFRDSGETQYF.

This clone was counted ten times or more. The V gene is TRBV9, the J gene TRBJ1-3; D is perhaps TRBD1 (5 bases). The germline V gene encodes CDR1 SGDLS and CDR2 YYNGEE. The CDR3 contains 14 residues. V lost 2 bases to trimming and J lost 0 bases, with 6 bases between them. The CDR3 spells CASSVQGSGNTIYF. In nucleotides, the CDR3 is TGTGCCAGCAGCGTGCAGGGCTCTGGAAACACCATATATTTT.

Many counts were recorded for this clone. The V gene is TRBV29-1, the J gene TRBJ2-5, with 8 bases lining up with TRBD1. The V segment lost 6 bases and the J segment 5 bases; nucleotides outside the gene matches: 8. This CDR3 comprises 13 residues. Germline CDR1 and CDR2: SQVTM and ANQGSEA. The CDR3 nucleotides are TGCAGCGTGCCAGGGGGCGCGGGGGAGACCCAGTACTTC. Protein sequence: CSVPGGAGETQYF.

This clone was seen at least ten times. Other nucleotide sequences from this sample produce the same CDR3. The J gene is TRBJ2-3, the V gene TRBV7-2; 8 nucleotides match TRBD2. This CDR3 comprises 15 residues. The trim removed 3 bases at V and 6 bases at J, leaving 8 bases unmatched. Germline V CDR1 and CDR2: SGHTA, FQGNSA. The CDR3 spells CASSFTSGGGDTQYF. CDR3 DNA sequence: TGTGCCAGCAGCTTTACTAGCGGTGGGGGGGATACGCAGTATTTT.

This rearrangement joins TRBV5-1 to TRBJ2-5; 15 bases fit TRBD2. Trimming at V came to 2 bases and at J to 6 bases, leaving 5 bases not matched to a gene. The CDR3 has 16 residues. Per germline, CDR1 SGHRS and CDR2 YFSETQ. For the CDR3, the DNA is TGCGCCAGCAGCTTATCCGGGACTAGCGGGAGGAAGACCCAGTACTTC. Protein: CASSLSGTSGRKTQYF.

This clone was observed at least ten times. V is TRBV7-8 and J is TRBJ2-1, with 7 bases lining up with TRBD1. CDR1 and CDR2 from the germline V gene are SGHVS and FQNEAQ. The CDR3 covers 17 residues. V shed 2 bases and J 5 bases; nucleotides not matched to a gene: 12. CDR3 region: CASSLRRPGTVDNEQFF. DNA for the CDR3: TGTGCCAGCAGCTTAAGGCGCCCCGGGACAGTGGACAATGAGCAGTTCTTC.

The chain carries TRBV30 and TRBJ1-5; TRBD1 is a possible D gene (5 bases). The CDR3 runs to 13 residues. The germline gives CDR1 GTSNPN, CDR2 SVGIG (reference sequence). V was clipped by 2 bases and J by 6 bases, with 11 bases between them. CDR3 nucleotide sequence: TGTGCCTGGAGTTCGGGGGTACGTCAGCCCCAGCATTTT. Encoded protein: CAWSSGVRQPQHF.

This clone was counted at least ten times. The V gene is TRBV4-3, the J gene TRBJ2-1; 15 nucleotides agree with TRBD2. Losses at the gene ends were 1 base for V and 16 bases for J; bases not matched to a gene: 11. The CDR3 runs 16 residues. CDR1 is LGHNA, CDR2 YSLEER, per germline. The CDR3 sequence: CASSQGPGLAGGPGFF. In DNA, the CDR3 is TGCGCCAGCAGCCAAGGACCCGGACTAGCGGGAGGGCCTGGATTCTTC.

The chain joins TRBV7-2 to TRBJ2-3; D gene uncertain. The germline V gene has CDR1 SGHTA and CDR2 FQGNSA. Trimming removed 0 bases at V and 2 bases at J, with 6 bases between. This CDR3 is built from 14 residues. The CDR3 region is CASSLAQNTDTQYF. The CDR3 bases are TGTGCCAGCAGCTTAGCGCAGAACACAGATACGCAGTATTTT.

Concerning this clone: A single base separates this from a much larger clone, so it may be a read error. The chain couples TRBV7-9 to TRBJ2-2; TRBD1 matches 7 bases. V was clipped by 1 base and J by 4 bases; unmatched bases: 3. CDR3 length: 15 amino acids. The germline gives CDR1 SEHNR, CDR2 FQNEAQ (reference sequence). The CDR3 DNA reads as TGTGCCAGCAGCTTAGTGGGGACAGTCACCGGGGAGCTGTTTTTT. Its protein product is CASSLVGTVTGELFF.